One and the same sample provided the 27 T cell receptor beta chains below, sequenced in a study of blood T cell repertoires in COVID-19. Sequencing used immunoSEQ multiplex PCR; TCRdb keeps in-frame clones, though not all of them. The repertoire has tens of thousands of clones, approximately 74% of them found once; the top ten carry 3.5% to 4%. Input material: peripheral blood. These receptors all come from a man in his 70s with COVID-19, enrolled during active disease.

J is TRBJ1-1 and V is TRBV4-3; D perhaps matches TRBD1 (6 bases). The CDR3 runs 15 residues. Deletions cut 0 bases from V and 3 bases from J, with 11 bases between. Per the germline V gene, CDR1 is LGHNA and CDR2 is YSLEER. CDR3: CASSQDKGGDTEAFF. The CDR3 nucleotides read TGCGCCAGCAGCCAAGATAAGGGGGGGGACACTGAAGCTTTCTTT.

As to this clone: A read error may produce the germline difference seen at one junction end. The chain combines TRBV3-1 (or the pseudogene TRBV3-2) with TRBJ2-1, with 9 bases fitting TRBD2. The CDR3 length is 15 residues. Germline-derived CDR1 and CDR2 are LGHDT and YNNKEL (reference sequence). This CDR3 is CSSGGAGGGFYEQFF. CDR3 nucleotide sequence: TGTTCCAGCGGGGGAGCGGGAGGTGGTTTCTATGAGCAGTTCTTC.

The rearrangement uses TRBV9 and TRBJ2-1; 13 bases fit TRBD2. Trimming cost V 4 bases and J 15 bases; bases outside gene matches: 7. There are 13 residues in the CDR3. Germline V gene lookup returns CDR1 SGDLS and CDR2 YYNGEE. The CDR3 sequence is CASSSRTSGSPFF. The CDR3 bases are TGTGCCAGCAGCTCCCGGACTAGCGGGAGTCCGTTCTTC.

The chain is built from TRBV7-2 and TRBJ1-2; no definite D call. This CDR3 is built from 14 residues. Germline lookup yields CDR1 SGHTA and CDR2 FQGNSA. Trimming took off 1 base at V and 6 bases at J, with 12 bases between the two ends. CDR3 DNA sequence: TGTGCCAGCAGCTTAGGAGGGAACTGGGATGGCTACACCTTC. Encoded protein: CASSLGGNWDGYTF.

This clone was observed a handful of times. This sequence joins TRBV4-3 and TRBJ2-2; no reliable D call. Germline CDR1 is LGHNA and CDR2 is YSLEER. Trimming cost V 4 bases and J 6 bases, with 12 bases left between them. The CDR3 covers 14 residues. The DNA of the CDR3 is TGCGCCAGCAGCCCTCTTCTCGGTGCCGGGGAGCTGTTTTTT. This translates into CASSPLLGAGELFF.

The gene calls are TRBV10-2 and TRBJ1-2, with unresolved D. The CDR3 covers 14 residues. The V gene lost 0 bases and the J gene lost 1 base, with 6 bases spanning the gap. Germline CDR1 reads WSHSY; CDR2 reads SAAADI. Written as DNA, the CDR3 is TGCGCCAGCAGTGAGTCTCCAAATAACTATGGCTACACCTTC. Translation: CASSESPNNYGYTF.

This chain uses TRBV30 with TRBJ1-5; no firm D call. The CDR3 covers 14 residues. Trimming cost V 0 bases and J 5 bases, with 11 bases left between them. CDR1 and CDR2 (germline): GTSNPN, SVGIG (reference sequence). CDR3 sequence reads: CAWSVLNGDQPQHF. Here the CDR3 DNA reads TGTGCCTGGAGTGTACTAAACGGCGATCAGCCCCAGCATTTT. Full variable domain (rest looked up from reference TRBV30 and TRBJ1-5): SQTIHQWPATLVQPVGSPLSLECTVEGTSNPNLYWYRQAAGRGLQLLFYSVGIGQISSEVPQNLSASRPQDRQFILSSKKLLLSDSGFYLCAWSVLNGDQPQHFGDGTRLSIL.

The genes are TRBV12-3 or TRBV12-4 and TRBJ2-5, with D hard to call. The CDR3 runs to 11 residues. V lost 4 bases to trimming and J lost 5 bases, with 5 bases between them. Here the CDR3 DNA reads TGTGCCAGCAGTTCCTCGGAGACCCAGTACTTC. Protein: CASSSSETQYF.

This rearrangement joins TRBV18 to TRBJ2-7; D is possibly TRBD2 (5 bases). Looked up from germline, CDR1 is KGHSH and CDR2 is LQKENI. V lost 2 bases and J lost 2, with 10 bases in between. The CDR3 consists of 14 residues. For the CDR3, the DNA is TGTGCCAGCTCACCAAGGGCCGGGGCCTACGAGCAGTACTTC. Residues: CASSPRAGAYEQYF.

This clone was found once. The rearrangement uses TRBV21-1 and TRBJ2-3; the table names TRBD1, a call not compared with the DNA. TRBV21-1 has pseudogene status. The CDR3 covers 16 residues. CDR3 DNA: TGTGCCAGCAGCACAACAGGGGTAATGTTCACAGATACGCAGTATTTT. Translated, it gives CASSTTGVMFTDTQYF.

This clone has a handful of counts. The chain combines TRBV28 with TRBJ1-5, with D uncertain. The CDR3 extends over 16 amino acids. The germline CDR1 and CDR2 sequences are MDHEN and SYDVKM. V gave up 4 bases and J gave up 7 bases, with 20 bases separating them. The CDR3: CASSSIKPYPQQPQHF. CDR3 DNA sequence: TGTGCCAGCAGTTCTATTAAGCCCTACCCCCAACAGCCCCAGCATTTT.

The chain uses TRBV6-1 and TRBJ1-1; D not certain. The CDR3 runs to 13 residues. Germline V lookup: CDR1 MNHNS, CDR2 SASEGT. Trimming removed 2 bases from V and 3 bases from J, with 7 bases in between. CDR3 amino acids: CASSESPYTEAFF. The CDR3 DNA reads TGTGCCAGCAGTGAAAGCCCGTACACTGAAGCTTTCTTT.

This chain links TRBV7-3 with TRBJ1-5, with D unclear. This CDR3 is 13 amino acids long. Deletions cut 5 bases from V and 4 bases from J, with 9 bases between. CDR1 SGHTA and CDR2 FQGTGA come from the germline V gene. The CDR3 DNA reads as TGTGCCAGCAGCAAAAGCGGGAATCAGCCCCAGCATTTT. It encodes CASSKSGNQPQHF.

The CDR3 DNA reads TGTGCCAGCAGCCCGGGACTAGCGGAAATATACGAGCAGTACTTC. Translation gives CASSPGLAEIYEQYF. The V and J genes are TRBV7-3 and TRBJ2-7, with 11 bases aligning to TRBD2. Germline V gene data show CDR1 as SGHTA and CDR2 as FQGTGA. The V gene end was trimmed by 5 bases and the J gene end by 4 bases; junction bases not matched to a gene: 7. CDR3 size: 15 residues.

The chain links TRBV28 to TRBJ2-5; 13 nucleotides line up with TRBD2. V lost 8 bases and J lost 5; bases outside the gene matches: 8. The V gene's germline CDR1 is MDHEN and CDR2 SYDVKM. The CDR3 is 15 residues long. The CDR3 coding sequence is TGTGCCAGCCGCGGACTAGCGGGAGTGGGCGAGACCCAGTACTTC. It codes for CASRGLAGVGETQYF.

V is TRBV10-1 and J is TRBJ2-3; TRBD1 matches at 7 bases. The V and J ends lost 6 bases and 3 bases, in that order; junction bases with no gene match: 3. CDR1 is WNHNN and CDR2 is SYGVQD in the germline V gene (reference sequence). The CDR3 covers 13 residues. CDR3 loop: CASRGRGTDTQYF. The DNA of the CDR3 is TGCGCCAGCAGGGGCAGGGGGACAGATACGCAGTATTTT.

This rearrangement joins TRBV18 to TRBJ2-7, with 7 bases that match TRBD1. The germline V gene encodes CDR1 KGHSH and CDR2 LQKENI. The V gene end was trimmed by 3 bases and the J gene end by 7 bases; junction bases not matched to a gene: 18. This CDR3 comprises 17 residues. The CDR3: CASSPTTSQPGGQEQYF. DNA for the CDR3: TGTGCCAGCTCACCTACCACATCCCAGCCAGGGGGTCAAGAGCAGTACTTC.

The rearrangement joins TRBV9 to TRBJ2-5, with a weak D call TRBD2 (5 bases). Germline V gives CDR1 SGDLS, CDR2 YYNGEE. The CDR3 contains 14 residues. Trimming took 0 bases from V and 2 from J, leaving 8 bases between them. For the CDR3, the DNA is TGTGCCAGCAGCGTAGGCCGGGGACAAGAGACCCAGTACTTC. As protein: CASSVGRGQETQYF.

The chain recombines TRBV4-2 with TRBJ1-2; 7 bases line up with TRBD1. The CDR3 extends over 16 amino acids. The V gene end was trimmed by 0 bases and the J gene end by 2 bases; junction bases not matched to a gene: 6. Germline CDR1 is LGHNA and CDR2 is YNFKEQ. CDR3 in amino acids: CASSQDRAGGNYGYTF. The CDR3 bases are TGTGCCAGCAGCCAAGATCGGGCAGGGGGAAACTATGGCTACACCTTC.

There are a few counts of this clone. The chain couples TRBV7-2 to TRBJ1-5; 10 nucleotides align to TRBD1. Germline values: CDR1 SGHTA, CDR2 FQGNSA. The CDR3 is made up of 18 amino acids. The J segment lost 4 bases and the V segment lost 5 bases, leaving 14 bases of the junction unmatched. The CDR3 DNA reads TGTGCCAGCAGCCCCAGGACAGGGGGTGCCGGTTTGAATCAGCCCCAGCATTTT. Protein product: CASSPRTGGAGLNQPQHF.

This clone occurred a few times. V gene TRBV11-2 combines with J gene TRBJ1-4; TRBD1 matches at 8 bases. The CDR3 sequence is 16 residues long. CDR1 is SGHAT, CDR2 FQNNGV, per germline. The junction had 12 bases not matched to a gene; V was cut back by 5 bases and J by 7 bases. The CDR3 sequence is CASSQGAGGYGEKLFF. The DNA for the CDR3 is TGTGCCAGCAGCCAAGGAGCAGGGGGCTATGGTGAAAAACTGTTTTTT. Complete variable domain (other parts from reference TRBV11-2 and TRBJ1-4): EAGVAQSPRYKIIEKRQSVAFWCNPISGHATLYWYQQILGQGPKLLIQFQNNGVVDDSQLPKDRFSAERLKGVDSTLKIQPAKLEDSAVYLCASSQGAGGYGEKLFFGSGTQLSVL.

Only one count was recorded for this clone. The V and J genes are TRBV11-2 and TRBJ2-5; TRBD1 aligns across 7 bases. The CDR3 has 14 amino acids. V lost 5 bases and J lost 5; bases outside the gene matches: 8. Per germline, CDR1 SGHAT and CDR2 FQNNGV. The CDR3 DNA is TGTGCCAGCAGCCCCCGACAGGGACGGGAGACCCAGTACTTC. It specifies CASSPRQGRETQYF.

This sequence joins TRBV2 and TRBJ1-6; 8 nucleotides line up with TRBD1. From germline, CDR1 is SNHLY and CDR2 FYNNEI. V shed 5 bases and J 10 bases; nucleotides not matched to a gene: 7. The CDR3 is made up of 14 amino acids. CDR3 nucleotides: TGTGCCAGCAGTCCGACAGGGGATTGGTCACCCCTCCACTTT. Protein sequence: CASSPTGDWSPLHF.

This chain links TRBV4-2 with TRBJ2-1; D perhaps matches TRBD1 (5 bases). V lost 4 bases to trimming and J lost 4 bases, with 14 bases between them. In germline, CDR1 is LGHNA, CDR2 YNFKEQ. This CDR3 contains 15 residues. This CDR3 is CASSRGRAGYNEQFF. The CDR3 DNA follows: TGTGCCAGCAGCCGGGGCAGGGCAGGTTACAATGAGCAGTTCTTC.

The rearrangement joins TRBV2 to TRBJ2-7; 10 nucleotides align to TRBD1. The germline CDR1 and CDR2 sequences are SNHLY and FYNNEI. Trimming took 7 bases from V and 7 from J; bases not matched to a gene: 22. The CDR3 consists of 18 residues. DNA for the CDR3: TGTGCCAGCACCTGGGACAGGGGAATCGCGGGAGAAGGGAGAGAGCAGTACTTC. It is translated as CASTWDRGIAGEGREQYF.

This clone has a handful of counts. The V gene is TRBV30, the J gene TRBJ2-1; a weak D match, TRBD2 (5 bases). Germline V CDR1 and CDR2: GTSNPN, SVGIG (reference sequence). The CDR3 loop spans 13 amino acids. V was pared by 4 bases and J by 6 bases, with 13 bases between. Written as DNA, the CDR3 is TGTGCCTGGAACTATAACGGAGGCAATGAGCAGTTCTTC. Translated: CAWNYNGGNEQFF.

The chain uses TRBV5-8 and TRBJ2-2; D remains unclear. Germline V CDR1 and CDR2: SGHTS, YDEGEE. Trimming cost V 4 bases and J 1 base, with 8 bases left between them. This CDR3 is 14 amino acids long. This CDR3 is CASSLQRNTGELFF. CDR3 nucleotides: TGTGCCAGCAGCCTACAGAGGAACACCGGGGAGCTGTTTTTT.